Each of the 3 T cell receptor beta chains below was sequenced from the same sample in a study of Graves' ophthalmopathy and Graves' hyperthyroidism. TCR beta CDR3 regions were amplified from RNA transcripts. The library came from an HTBI-primed first-round RT-PCR and a second-round multiplex PCR. Via MiXCR, TCRdb re-called the multiplex PCR reads, giving one row per CDR3 protein. The sample yields approximately 480,000 distinct CDR3 sequences, over 13% seen once. Sequenced input: blood. The receptors stem from a woman between 25 and 40 years old with Graves' ophthalmopathy.

Note on this clonotype: Possible read error: a much larger clone is one base away. The chain has TRBV10-3 and TRBJ2-7, with no clear D. Germline V lookup: CDR1 ENHRY, CDR2 SYGVKD. The CDR3 has 12 residues. V was cut by 3 bases and J by 6 bases, with 9 bases left in between. This chain's CDR3 is CAISEGASEQYF. CDR3 DNA sequence: TGTGCCATCAGTGAAGGTGCATCCGAGCAGTACTTC.

This clonotype was seen many times. The chain recombines TRBV5-1 with TRBJ1-2; the match to TRBD1 covers 7 bases. CDR1 SGHRS and CDR2 YFSETQ come from the germline V gene. Trimming took 4 bases from V and 8 from J; bases not matched to a gene: 17. The CDR3 consists of 16 residues. The CDR3 DNA follows: TGCGCCAGCAGCCCCGAGGGGTCTGGACAGGTGGGAGGCTACACCTTC. This encodes CASSPEGSGQVGGYTF.

The rearrangement joins TRBV5-5 to TRBJ1-2, with D uncertain. CDR3 size: 14 residues. CDR1 SGHKS and CDR2 YYEKEE come from the germline V gene (reference sequence). The V end was cut by 5 bases, the J end by 5 bases, with 16 bases between. DNA for the CDR3: TGTGCCAGCAGTTTGCTACGGACGGTATATGGCTACACCTTC. It encodes CASSLLRTVYGYTF.